These T cell receptor beta chains were read from a single sample in a study of CD8 T cell repertoires and HIV-1 epitope variants. Measured with immunoSEQ multiplex PCR; TCRdb has only the in-frame clones, and not every one. The sample shows 2,500 to 3,000 clones, approximately 71% of them seen only once. No antigen has been identified for these receptors. The source material was cultured CD8+ T cells derived from PBMCs. All receptors come from a male donor with HIV. CDR3s include the opening cysteine and the closing phenylalanine or tryptophan. A D gene is named only where the DNA matches it firmly. Clone size appears in some rows only: once, few, many, or a class for an expanded clone.

CDR3nt: TGTGCCAGCAGCTTAAATACGGGCGGGGAGCTGTTTTTT; CDR3aa: CASSLNTGGELFF; v_gene: TRBV7-6; j_gene: TRBJ2-2; d_gene: .; abundance: .; len: 13
CDR3nt: TGTGCCAGCAGCCCTTGGCCGGTAGAATTGGACTATGGCTACACCTTC; CDR3aa: CASSPWPVELDYGYTF; v_gene: TRBV5-6; j_gene: TRBJ1-2; d_gene: .; abundance: large; len: 16
CDR3nt: TGTGCCAGTAGCCCCAGGGCATACAACTATGGCTACACCTTC; CDR3aa: CASSPRAYNYGYTF; v_gene: TRBV19; j_gene: TRBJ1-2; d_gene: .; abundance: .; len: 14
CDR3nt: TGTGCCAGCAGCTTGGACAGGGTAGCCTATAATTCACCCCTCCACTTT; CDR3aa: CASSLDRVAYNSPLHF; v_gene: TRBV7-9; j_gene: TRBJ1-6; d_gene: TRBD1; abundance: few; len: 16
CDR3nt: TGTGCCAGCAGTCCAAGGGGGAGCAATCAGCCCCAGCATTTT; CDR3aa: CASSPRGSNQPQHF; v_gene: TRBV28; j_gene: TRBJ1-5; d_gene: .; abundance: .; len: 14
CDR3nt: TGTGCCAGTAGTATAGACCGGACACCTGAAGCTTTCTTT; CDR3aa: CASSIDRTPEAFF; v_gene: TRBV19; j_gene: TRBJ1-1; d_gene: .; abundance: once; len: 13
CDR3nt: TGTGCCAGCAGCTTTAGACCCGGGGGCGGGGCGAACACCGGGGAGCTGTTTTTT; CDR3aa: CASSFRPGGGANTGELFF; v_gene: TRBV7-2; j_gene: TRBJ2-2; d_gene: .; abundance: .; len: 18
CDR3nt: TGTGCCAGCGGCTTATATCCCTTGGACCTTAACTATGGCTACACCTTC; CDR3aa: CASGLYPLDLNYGYTF; v_gene: TRBV28; j_gene: TRBJ1-2; d_gene: .; abundance: hyperexpanded; len: 16
CDR3nt: TGTGCCAGCAGCTTACCTGTGGGCCCTTACACTGAAGCTTTCTTT; CDR3aa: CASSLPVGPYTEAFF; v_gene: TRBV7-9; j_gene: TRBJ1-1; d_gene: .; abundance: .; len: 15
CDR3nt: TGTGCCTGGAGTATTGGGACTAACACAGATACGCAGTATTTT; CDR3aa: CAWSIGTNTDTQYF; v_gene: TRBV30; j_gene: TRBJ2-3; d_gene: TRBD2; abundance: .; len: 14
CDR3nt: TGCGCCAGCAGTGAGACCACCCCAGCGGGAGGGCCGTTTGAGCAGTTCTTC; CDR3aa: CASSETTPAGGPFEQFF; v_gene: TRBV10-2; j_gene: TRBJ2-1; d_gene: TRBD2; abundance: .; len: 17
CDR3nt: TGTGCCAGCTCACCCCGGGACACCCCTCAAGAGACCCAGTACTTC; CDR3aa: CASSPRDTPQETQYF; v_gene: TRBV18; j_gene: TRBJ2-5; d_gene: .; abundance: .; len: 15
CDR3nt: TGTGCCAGCTGCAAAGGGGCTGTCCTCTACAATGAGCAGTTCTTC; CDR3aa: CASCKGAVLYNEQFF; v_gene: TRBV7-9; j_gene: TRBJ2-1; d_gene: .; abundance: once; len: 15
CDR3nt: TGTGCCAGCAGTGACAAGGGGGAGACCGGGGAGCTGTTTTTT; CDR3aa: CASSDKGETGELFF; v_gene: TRBV6-1; j_gene: TRBJ2-2; d_gene: .; abundance: .; len: 14
CDR3nt: TGTGCCAGTAGTCAGGGACTTGAAACCTACGAGCAGTACTTC; CDR3aa: CASSQGLETYEQYF; v_gene: TRBV19; j_gene: TRBJ2-7; d_gene: .; abundance: .; len: 14
CDR3nt: TGTGCCAGCAGCTTAGTTCGGGAGGGCCTTGGCGCTGAGCAGTTCTTC; CDR3aa: CASSLVREGLGAEQFF; v_gene: TRBV7-9; j_gene: TRBJ2-1; d_gene: TRBD2; abundance: .; len: 16
CDR3nt: TGTGCCAGCAGTCCAGGGGGAAGTGAGCAGTTCTTC; CDR3aa: CASSPGGSEQFF; v_gene: TRBV28; j_gene: TRBJ2-1; d_gene: TRBD1; abundance: .; len: 12
CDR3nt: TGCGCCAGCAGCCACCGACCGACAGTGAACACTGAAGCTTTCTTT; CDR3aa: CASSHRPTVNTEAFF; v_gene: TRBV4-3; j_gene: TRBJ1-1; d_gene: .; abundance: .; len: 15
CDR3nt: TGTGCCAGCAGCGAGACTAGCGGCTACGAGCAGTACTTC; CDR3aa: CASSETSGYEQYF; v_gene: TRBV28; j_gene: TRBJ2-7; d_gene: TRBD2; abundance: .; len: 13
CDR3nt: TGTGCCAGCAGAAAAAGTACGGGTAACACTGAAGCTTTCTTT; CDR3aa: CASRKSTGNTEAFF; v_gene: TRBV7-3; j_gene: TRBJ1-1; d_gene: .; abundance: few; len: 14
CDR3nt: TGTGCCAGCTCCCAGGGTAATGAGCAGTTCTTC; CDR3aa: CASSQGNEQFF; v_gene: TRBV6-6; j_gene: TRBJ2-1; d_gene: .; abundance: .; len: 11
CDR3nt: TGTGCCAGCAGCTTGGAGGGTTCCTACGAGCAGTACTTC; CDR3aa: CASSLEGSYEQYF; v_gene: TRBV5-8; j_gene: TRBJ2-7; d_gene: .; abundance: .; len: 13
CDR3nt: TGTGCCAGCAGCCCCGGGACAGGGATCGTAACTAATGAAAAACTGTTTTTT; CDR3aa: CASSPGTGIVTNEKLFF; v_gene: TRBV7-9; j_gene: TRBJ1-4; d_gene: TRBD1; abundance: .; len: 17
CDR3nt: TGTGCCAGCAGCTTGGTTGGGGGTACTAACTATGGCTACACCTTC; CDR3aa: CASSLVGGTNYGYTF; v_gene: TRBV5-4; j_gene: TRBJ1-2; d_gene: .; abundance: .; len: 15
CDR3nt: TGTGCCAGCAGCGAAGGACAGGGGGTCTCTGGAAACACCATATATTTT; CDR3aa: CASSEGQGVSGNTIYF; v_gene: TRBV9; j_gene: TRBJ1-3; d_gene: TRBD1; abundance: .; len: 16
CDR3nt: TGTGCCAGCAGCTTGGCCGGACTAGCGGGAGACACCGGGGAGCTGTTTTTT; CDR3aa: CASSLAGLAGDTGELFF; v_gene: TRBV5-5; j_gene: TRBJ2-2; d_gene: TRBD2; abundance: .; len: 17
CDR3nt: TGTGCCAGCAGCTTTCGCGGGAACACCGGGGAGCTGTTTTTT; CDR3aa: CASSFRGNTGELFF; v_gene: TRBV7-9; j_gene: TRBJ2-2; d_gene: .; abundance: once; len: 14
CDR3nt: TGTGCCAGCAGTTTATATGGGGGTACCCACGAGCAGTACTTC; CDR3aa: CASSLYGGTHEQYF; v_gene: TRBV28; j_gene: TRBJ2-7; d_gene: .; abundance: .; len: 14
CDR3nt: TGTGCCAGCAGCTCCGGGACTCTTAACACCGGGGAGCTGTTTTTT; CDR3aa: CASSSGTLNTGELFF; v_gene: TRBV6-1; j_gene: TRBJ2-2; d_gene: .; abundance: .; len: 15
CDR3nt: TGCGCCAGCAGCTTGGACCATTCCACATACGAGCAGTACTTC; CDR3aa: CASSLDHSTYEQYF; v_gene: TRBV5-1; j_gene: TRBJ2-7; d_gene: .; abundance: once; len: 14
CDR3nt: TGTGCCAGTAGGACAGGGGTGCGGAACACTGAAGCTTTCTTT; CDR3aa: CASRTGVRNTEAFF; v_gene: TRBV19; j_gene: TRBJ1-1; d_gene: TRBD1; abundance: .; len: 14
CDR3nt: TGTGCCAGCAGCTTCTCGAGAGGGACAGGGACCCTCACAGATACGCAGTATTTT; CDR3aa: CASSFSRGTGTLTDTQYF; v_gene: TRBV7-6; j_gene: TRBJ2-3; d_gene: TRBD1; abundance: .; len: 18
CDR3nt: TGTGCCAGTAGTCCACCTCCAAGGGGGCTTGGGGCCAACGTCCTGACTTTC; CDR3aa: CASSPPPRGLGANVLTF; v_gene: TRBV19; j_gene: TRBJ2-6; d_gene: TRBD1; abundance: .; len: 17
CDR3nt: TGTGCCATCAGTGAGACAGGGGGGGACACTGAAGCTTTCTTT; CDR3aa: CAISETGGDTEAFF; v_gene: TRBV10-3; j_gene: TRBJ1-1; d_gene: TRBD1; abundance: .; len: 14
CDR3nt: TGTGCCAGCAGCCCTACTACGAGCTCCTACGAGCAGTACTTC; CDR3aa: CASSPTTSSYEQYF; v_gene: TRBV5-8; j_gene: TRBJ2-7; d_gene: .; abundance: .; len: 14